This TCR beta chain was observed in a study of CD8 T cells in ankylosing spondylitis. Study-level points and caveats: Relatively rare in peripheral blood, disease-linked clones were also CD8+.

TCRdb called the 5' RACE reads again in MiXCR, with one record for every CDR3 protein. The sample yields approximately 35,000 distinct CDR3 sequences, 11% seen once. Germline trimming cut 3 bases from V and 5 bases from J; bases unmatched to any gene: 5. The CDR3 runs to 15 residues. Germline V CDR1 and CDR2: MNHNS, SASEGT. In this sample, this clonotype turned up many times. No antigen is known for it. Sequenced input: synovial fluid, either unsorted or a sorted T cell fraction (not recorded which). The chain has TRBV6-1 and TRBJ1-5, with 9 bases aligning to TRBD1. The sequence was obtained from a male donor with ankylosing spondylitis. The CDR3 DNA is TGTGCCAGCAGTGAGGACAGGGGACAGCATCAGCCCCAGCATTTT. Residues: CASSEDRGQHQPQHF.